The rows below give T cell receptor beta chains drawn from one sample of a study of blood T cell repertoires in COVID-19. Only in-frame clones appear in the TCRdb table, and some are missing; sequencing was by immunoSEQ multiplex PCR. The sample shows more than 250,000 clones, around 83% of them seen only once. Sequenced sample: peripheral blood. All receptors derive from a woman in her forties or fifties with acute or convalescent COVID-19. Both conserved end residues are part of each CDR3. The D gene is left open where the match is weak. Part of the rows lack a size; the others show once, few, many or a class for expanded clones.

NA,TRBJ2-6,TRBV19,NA,CATAGGANVLTF,TGTGCCACCGCAGGGGGGGCCAACGTCCTGACTTTC
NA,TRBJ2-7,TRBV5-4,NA,CASSLKVGGFYEQYF,TGTGCCAGCAGCTTGAAAGTGGGGGGATTCTACGAGCAGTACTTC
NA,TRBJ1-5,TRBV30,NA,CAWSPGGNQPQHF,TGTGCCTGGAGTCCGGGTGGAAATCAGCCCCAGCATTTT
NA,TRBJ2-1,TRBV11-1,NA,CASSSRWPLGSNEQFF,TGTGCCAGCAGCTCTCGATGGCCCCTCGGGAGCAATGAGCAGTTCTTC
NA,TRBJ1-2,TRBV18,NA,CASSPPDSRYGYTF,TGTGCCAGCTCACCACCGGACAGCCGCTATGGCTACACCTTC
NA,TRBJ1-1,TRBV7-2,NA,CASSLLSRAFF,TGTGCCAGCAGCTTACTCTCGAGGGCTTTCTTT
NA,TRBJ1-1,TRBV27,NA,CASSFGQQNTEAFF,TGTGCCAGCAGTTTTGGGCAACAGAACACTGAAGCTTTCTTT
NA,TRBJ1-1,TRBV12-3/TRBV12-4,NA,CASSPSTEAFF,TGTGCCAGCAGTCCCAGTACTGAAGCTTTCTTT
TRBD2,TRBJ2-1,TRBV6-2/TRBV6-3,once,CASSYLSRAGGRNEQFF,TGTGCCAGCAGTTACCTATCCCGGGCGGGAGGGCGAAATGAGCAGTTCTTC
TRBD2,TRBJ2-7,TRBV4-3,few,CASSHVSGSKTYEQYF,TGCGCCAGCAGCCATGTAAGCGGGAGCAAGACCTACGAGCAGTACTTC
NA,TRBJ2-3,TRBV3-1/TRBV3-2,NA,CASSQALNSQDTQYF,TGTGCCAGCAGCCAAGCACTCAATAGCCAAGATACGCAGTATTTT
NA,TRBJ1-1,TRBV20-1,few,CSALLGGSAFF,TGCAGTGCTCTCCTAGGAGGTTCGGCTTTCTTT
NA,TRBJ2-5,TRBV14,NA,CASSQEGLQETQYF,TGTGCCAGCAGCCAAGAGGGACTCCAAGAGACCCAGTACTTC
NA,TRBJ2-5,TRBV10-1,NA,CASSESMSGRTETQYF,TGCGCCAGCAGTGAGTCGATGTCAGGGCGAACGGAGACCCAGTACTTC
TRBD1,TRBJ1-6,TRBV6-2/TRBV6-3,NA,CASSPGTGVYNSPLHF,TGTGCCAGCAGTCCCGGGACAGGGGTTTATAATTCACCCCTCCACTTT
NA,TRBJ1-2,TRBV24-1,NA,CATSTGAGTNYGYTF,TGTGCCACCAGCACTGGCGCGGGGACTAACTATGGCTACACCTTC
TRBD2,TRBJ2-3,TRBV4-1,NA,CASSPGVAGADTQYF,TGCGCCAGCAGCCCCGGGGTAGCGGGGGCAGATACGCAGTATTTT
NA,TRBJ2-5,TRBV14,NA,CASSQSETQYF,TGTGCCAGCAGCCAATCGGAGACCCAGTACTTC
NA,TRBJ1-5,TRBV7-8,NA,CASSTASNQPQHF,TGTGCCAGCAGCACAGCTAGCAATCAGCCCCAGCATTTT
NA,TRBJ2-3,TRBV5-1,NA,CASSLFTVLDTQYF,TGCGCCAGCAGCTTGTTTACGGTTTTAGATACGCAGTATTTT
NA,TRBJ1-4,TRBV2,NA,CASIRTEEKLFF,TGTGCCAGCATCCGCACTGAGGAAAAACTGTTTTTT
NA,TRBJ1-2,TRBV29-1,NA,CSSQGANYGYTF,TGCAGCTCGCAGGGTGCTAACTATGGCTACACCTTC
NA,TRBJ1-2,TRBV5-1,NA,CASSLDAGVGYGYTF,TGCGCCAGCAGCTTGGATGCAGGGGTGGGCTATGGCTACACCTTC
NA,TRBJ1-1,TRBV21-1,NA,CASRGQGAGVTEAFF,TGTGCCAGCAGGGGACAGGGGGCGGGGGTCACTGAAGCTTTCTTT
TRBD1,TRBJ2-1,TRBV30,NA,CAWSMDRTGSEQFF,TGTGCCTGGAGTATGGACAGGACGGGTAGTGAGCAGTTCTTC
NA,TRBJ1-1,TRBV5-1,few,CASSLEVRGLSEAFF,TGCGCCAGCAGCTTGGAAGTGCGGGGGTTATCTGAAGCTTTCTTT
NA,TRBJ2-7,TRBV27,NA,CASSMQGGNYEQYF,TGTGCCAGCTCAATGCAGGGAGGAAATTACGAGCAGTACTTC
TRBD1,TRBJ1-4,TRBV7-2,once,CASSLGTGGEKLFF,TGTGCCAGCAGCTTAGGGACAGGGGGCGAAAAACTGTTTTTT
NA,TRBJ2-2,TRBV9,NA,CASSVVEGTGELFF,TGTGCCAGCAGCGTAGTGGAGGGGACCGGGGAGCTGTTTTTT
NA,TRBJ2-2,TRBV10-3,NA,CAISGLGPGELFF,TGTGCCATCAGTGGCCTGGGCCCCGGGGAGCTGTTTTTT
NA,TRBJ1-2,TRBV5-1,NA,CASSLKQGSDYGYTF,TGCGCCAGCAGCTTGAAACAGGGAAGCGACTATGGCTACACCTTC
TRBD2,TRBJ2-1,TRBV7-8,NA,CASRHLADPYNEQFF,TGTGCCAGCAGACATCTAGCGGACCCCTACAATGAGCAGTTCTTC